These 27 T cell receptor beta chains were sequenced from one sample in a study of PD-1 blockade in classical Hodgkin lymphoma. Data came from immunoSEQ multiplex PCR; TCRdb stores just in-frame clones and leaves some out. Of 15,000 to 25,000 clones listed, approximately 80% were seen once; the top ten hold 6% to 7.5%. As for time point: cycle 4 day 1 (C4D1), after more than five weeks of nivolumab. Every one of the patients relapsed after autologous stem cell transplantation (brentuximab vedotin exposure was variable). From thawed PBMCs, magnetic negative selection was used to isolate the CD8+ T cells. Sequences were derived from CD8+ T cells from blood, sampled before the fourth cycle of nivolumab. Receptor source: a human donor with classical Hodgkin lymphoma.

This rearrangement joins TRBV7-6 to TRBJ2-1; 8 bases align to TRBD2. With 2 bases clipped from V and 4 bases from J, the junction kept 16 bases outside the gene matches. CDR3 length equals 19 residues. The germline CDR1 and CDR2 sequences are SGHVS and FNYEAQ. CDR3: CASSLIDFRSSGGYNEQFF. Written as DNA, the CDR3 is TGTGCCAGCAGCTTAATTGACTTTCGTTCAAGCGGGGGTTACAATGAGCAGTTCTTC.

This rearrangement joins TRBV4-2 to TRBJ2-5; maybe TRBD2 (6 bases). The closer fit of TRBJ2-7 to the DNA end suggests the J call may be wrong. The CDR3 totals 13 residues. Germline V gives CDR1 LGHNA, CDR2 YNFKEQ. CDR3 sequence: CASSPPSDYEQYF. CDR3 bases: TGTGCCAGCAGCCCACCTAGCGACTACGAGCAGTACTTC.

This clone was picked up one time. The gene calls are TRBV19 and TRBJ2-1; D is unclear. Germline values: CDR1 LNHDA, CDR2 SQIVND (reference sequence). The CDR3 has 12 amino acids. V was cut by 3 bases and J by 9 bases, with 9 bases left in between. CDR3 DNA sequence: TGTGCCAGTAGTATGTCCAAGCTTGAGCAGTTCTTC. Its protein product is CASSMSKLEQFF.

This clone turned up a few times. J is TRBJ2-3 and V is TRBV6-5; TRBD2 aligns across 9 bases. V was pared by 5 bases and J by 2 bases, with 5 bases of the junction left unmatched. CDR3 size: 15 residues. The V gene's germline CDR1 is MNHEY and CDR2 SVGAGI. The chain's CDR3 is CASSPTSGYTDTQYF. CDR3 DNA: TGTGCCAGCAGTCCGACTAGCGGATACACAGATACGCAGTATTTT.

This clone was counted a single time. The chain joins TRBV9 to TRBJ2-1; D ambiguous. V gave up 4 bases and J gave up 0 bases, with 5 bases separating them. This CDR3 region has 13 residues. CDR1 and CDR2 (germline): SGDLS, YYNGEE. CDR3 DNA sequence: TGTGCCAGCAGCTCCAGCTCCTACAATGAGCAGTTCTTC. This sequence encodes CASSSSSYNEQFF.

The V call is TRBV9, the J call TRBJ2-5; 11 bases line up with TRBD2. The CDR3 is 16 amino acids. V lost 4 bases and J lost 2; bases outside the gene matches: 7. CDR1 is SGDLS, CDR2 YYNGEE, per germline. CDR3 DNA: TGTGCCAGCAGCCTCGGGACTAGCGGTGTTCAAGAGACCCAGTACTTC. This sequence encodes CASSLGTSGVQETQYF.

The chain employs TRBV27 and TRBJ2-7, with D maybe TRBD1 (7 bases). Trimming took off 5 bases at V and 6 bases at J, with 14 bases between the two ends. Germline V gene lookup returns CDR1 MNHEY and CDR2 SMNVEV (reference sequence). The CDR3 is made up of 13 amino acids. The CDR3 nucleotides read TGTGCCAGCAGTGCATCAGGGGGGCGCGAGCAGTACTTC. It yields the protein CASSASGGREQYF.

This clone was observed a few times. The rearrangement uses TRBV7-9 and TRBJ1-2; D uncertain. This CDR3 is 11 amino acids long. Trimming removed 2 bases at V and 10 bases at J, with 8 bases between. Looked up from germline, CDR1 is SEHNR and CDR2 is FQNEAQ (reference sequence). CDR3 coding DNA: TGTGCCAGCAGCTTACTGCAGCTCTACACCTTC. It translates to CASSLLQLYTF.

The CDR3 DNA reads TGTGCCATCAGGAGTCCGGGGACCACAGATACGCAGTATTTT. It yields the protein CAIRSPGTTDTQYF. The rearrangement uses TRBV10-3 and TRBJ2-3, with D possibly called TRBD1 or TRBD2 (5 bases each). V was shortened by 6 bases and J by 2 bases, with 12 bases between the two germline ends. This CDR3 has 14 amino acids. Germline assignment: CDR1 ENHRY and CDR2 SYGVKD.

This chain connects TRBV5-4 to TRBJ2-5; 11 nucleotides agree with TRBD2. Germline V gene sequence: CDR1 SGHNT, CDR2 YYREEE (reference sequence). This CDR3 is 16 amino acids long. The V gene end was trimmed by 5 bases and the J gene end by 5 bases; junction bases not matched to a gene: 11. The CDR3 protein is CASRYSGTSGRETQYF. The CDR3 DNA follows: TGTGCCAGCAGATACTCCGGGACTAGCGGTAGGGAGACCCAGTACTTC.

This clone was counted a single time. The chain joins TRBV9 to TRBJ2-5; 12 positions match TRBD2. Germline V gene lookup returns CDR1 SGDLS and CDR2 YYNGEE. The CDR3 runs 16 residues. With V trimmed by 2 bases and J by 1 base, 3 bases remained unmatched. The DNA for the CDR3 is TGTGCCAGCAGCGTTGGACTAGCGGGGACCCAAGAGACCCAGTACTTC. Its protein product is CASSVGLAGTQETQYF.

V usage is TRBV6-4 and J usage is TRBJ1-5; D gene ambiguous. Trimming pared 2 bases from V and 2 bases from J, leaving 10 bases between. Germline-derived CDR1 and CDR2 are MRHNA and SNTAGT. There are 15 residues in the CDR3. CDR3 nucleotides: TGTGCCAGCAGTGACAATCACGAGGGCAATCAGCCCCAGCATTTT. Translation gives CASSDNHEGNQPQHF.

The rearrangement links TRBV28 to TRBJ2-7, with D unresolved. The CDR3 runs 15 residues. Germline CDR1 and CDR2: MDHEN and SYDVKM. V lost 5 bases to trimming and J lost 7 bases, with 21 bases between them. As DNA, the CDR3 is TGTGCCAGCAGTAACGACCGATTAAGTACGTGGGAGCAGTACTTC. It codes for CASSNDRLSTWEQYF.

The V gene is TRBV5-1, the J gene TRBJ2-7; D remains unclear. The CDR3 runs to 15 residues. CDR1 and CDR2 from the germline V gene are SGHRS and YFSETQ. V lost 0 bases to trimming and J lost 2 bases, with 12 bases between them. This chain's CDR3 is CASSLVGGVPYEQYF. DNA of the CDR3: TGCGCCAGCAGCTTGGTAGGTGGGGTTCCCTACGAGCAGTACTTC. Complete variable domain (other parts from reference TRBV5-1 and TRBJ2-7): KAGVTQTPRYLIKTRGQQVTLSCSPISGHRSVSWYQQTPGQGLQFLFEYFSETQRNKGNFPGRFSGRQFSNSRSEMNVSTLELGDSALYLCASSLVGGVPYEQYFGPGTRLTVT.

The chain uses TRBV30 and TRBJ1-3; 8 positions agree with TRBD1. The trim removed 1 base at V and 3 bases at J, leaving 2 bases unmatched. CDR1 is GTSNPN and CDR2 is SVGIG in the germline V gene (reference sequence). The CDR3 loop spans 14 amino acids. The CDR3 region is CAWSAGGLGNTIYF. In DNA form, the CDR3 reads TGTGCCTGGAGTGCAGGGGGCCTTGGAAACACCATATATTTT.

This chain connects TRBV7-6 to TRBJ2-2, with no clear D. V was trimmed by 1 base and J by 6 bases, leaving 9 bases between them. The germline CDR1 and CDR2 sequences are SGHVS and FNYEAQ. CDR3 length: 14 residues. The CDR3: CASSLGLGPGELFF. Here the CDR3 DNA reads TGTGCCAGCAGCTTAGGCTTAGGCCCCGGGGAGCTGTTTTTT.

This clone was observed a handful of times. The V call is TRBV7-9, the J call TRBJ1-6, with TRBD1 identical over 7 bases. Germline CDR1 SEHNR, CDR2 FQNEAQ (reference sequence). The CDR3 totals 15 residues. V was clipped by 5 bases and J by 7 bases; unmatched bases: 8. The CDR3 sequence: CASSPGGGGNSPLHF. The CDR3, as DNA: TGTGCCAGCAGCCCAGGGGGAGGAGGGAATTCACCCCTCCACTTT. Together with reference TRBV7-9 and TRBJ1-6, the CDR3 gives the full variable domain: DTGVSQNPRHKITKRGQNVTFRCDPISEHNRLYWYRQTLGQGPEFLTYFQNEAQLEKSRLLSDRFSAERPKGSFSTLEIQRTEQGDSAMYLCASSPGGGGNSPLHFGNGTRLTVT.

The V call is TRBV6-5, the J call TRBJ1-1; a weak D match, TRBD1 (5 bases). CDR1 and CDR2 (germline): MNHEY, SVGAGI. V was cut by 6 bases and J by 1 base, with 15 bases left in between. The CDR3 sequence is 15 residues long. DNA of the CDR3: TGTGCCAGCAGGGTGGGCAGTGGGGGGAACACTGAAGCTTTCTTT. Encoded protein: CASRVGSGGNTEAFF.

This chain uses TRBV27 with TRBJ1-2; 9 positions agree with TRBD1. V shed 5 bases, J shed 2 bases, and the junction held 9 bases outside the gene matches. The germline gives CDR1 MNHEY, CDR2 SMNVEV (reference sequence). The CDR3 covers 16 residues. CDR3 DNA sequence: TGTGCCAGCAGTCCACCGCCGGGACAGGGAAACTATGGCTACACCTTC. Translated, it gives CASSPPPGQGNYGYTF.

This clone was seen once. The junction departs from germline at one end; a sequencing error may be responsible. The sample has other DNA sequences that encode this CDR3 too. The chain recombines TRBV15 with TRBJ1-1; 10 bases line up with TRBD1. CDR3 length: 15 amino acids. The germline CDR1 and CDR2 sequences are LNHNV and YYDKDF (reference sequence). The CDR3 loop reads CATSRDRGQNTEAFF. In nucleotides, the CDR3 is TGCGCCACCAGCAGAGACAGGGGGCAGAACACTGAAGCTTTCTTT. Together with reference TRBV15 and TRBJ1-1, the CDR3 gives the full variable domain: DAMVIQNPRYQVTQFGKPVTLSCSQTLNHNVMYWYQQKSSQAPKLLFHYYDKDFNNEADTPDNFQSRRPNTSFCFLDIRSPGLGDTAMYLCATSRDRGQNTEAFFGQGTRLTVV.

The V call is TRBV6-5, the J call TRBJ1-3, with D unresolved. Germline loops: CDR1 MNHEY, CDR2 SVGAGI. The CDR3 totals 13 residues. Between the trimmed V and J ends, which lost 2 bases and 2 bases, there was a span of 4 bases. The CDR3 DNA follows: TGTGCCAGCAGTTACGCCACTGGAAACACCATATATTTT. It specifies CASSYATGNTIYF.

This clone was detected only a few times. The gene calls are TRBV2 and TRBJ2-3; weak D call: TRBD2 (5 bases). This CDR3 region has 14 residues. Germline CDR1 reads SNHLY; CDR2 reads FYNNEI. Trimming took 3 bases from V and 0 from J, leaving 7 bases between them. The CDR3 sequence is CASSDRDSTDTQYF. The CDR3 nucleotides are TGTGCCAGCAGTGACCGGGATAGCACAGATACGCAGTATTTT.

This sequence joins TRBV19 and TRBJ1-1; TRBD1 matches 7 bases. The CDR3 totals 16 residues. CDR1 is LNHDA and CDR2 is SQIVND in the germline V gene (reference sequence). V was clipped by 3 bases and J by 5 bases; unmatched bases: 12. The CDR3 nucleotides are TGTGCCAGTAGTATTCTATTGACAGGGCGGGGGACTGAAGCTTTCTTT. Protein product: CASSILLTGRGTEAFF.

As DNA, the CDR3 is TGTGCCAGCAGCTTAGAACGGAAAAATAACTATGGCTACACCTTC. Protein product: CASSLERKNNYGYTF. The genes are TRBV13 and TRBJ1-2, with no clear D. The V gene lost 1 base and the J gene lost 1 base, with 10 bases spanning the gap. CDR1 and CDR2 from the germline V gene are PRHDT and FYEKMQ (reference sequence). The CDR3 is 15 residues long.

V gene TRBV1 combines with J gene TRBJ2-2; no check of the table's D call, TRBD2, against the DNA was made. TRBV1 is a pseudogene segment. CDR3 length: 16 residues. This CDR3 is CTSSHANGVKGRELFF. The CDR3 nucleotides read TGCACCAGCAGCCACGCTAACGGGGTTAAGGGCAGGGAGCTGTTTTTT.

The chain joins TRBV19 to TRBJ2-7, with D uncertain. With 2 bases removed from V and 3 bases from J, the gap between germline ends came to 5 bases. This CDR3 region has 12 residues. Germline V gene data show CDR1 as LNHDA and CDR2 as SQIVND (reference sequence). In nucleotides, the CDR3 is TGTGCCAGTAGTATATCCAGCTACGAGCAGTACTTC. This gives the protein CASSISSYEQYF.

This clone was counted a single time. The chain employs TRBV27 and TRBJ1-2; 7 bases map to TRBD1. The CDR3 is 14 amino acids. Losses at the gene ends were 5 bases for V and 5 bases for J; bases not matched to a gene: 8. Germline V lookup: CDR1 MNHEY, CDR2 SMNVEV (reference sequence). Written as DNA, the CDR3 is TGTGCCAGCAGTACACTTGACAGGGTATATGGCTACACCTTC. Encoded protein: CASSTLDRVYGYTF.